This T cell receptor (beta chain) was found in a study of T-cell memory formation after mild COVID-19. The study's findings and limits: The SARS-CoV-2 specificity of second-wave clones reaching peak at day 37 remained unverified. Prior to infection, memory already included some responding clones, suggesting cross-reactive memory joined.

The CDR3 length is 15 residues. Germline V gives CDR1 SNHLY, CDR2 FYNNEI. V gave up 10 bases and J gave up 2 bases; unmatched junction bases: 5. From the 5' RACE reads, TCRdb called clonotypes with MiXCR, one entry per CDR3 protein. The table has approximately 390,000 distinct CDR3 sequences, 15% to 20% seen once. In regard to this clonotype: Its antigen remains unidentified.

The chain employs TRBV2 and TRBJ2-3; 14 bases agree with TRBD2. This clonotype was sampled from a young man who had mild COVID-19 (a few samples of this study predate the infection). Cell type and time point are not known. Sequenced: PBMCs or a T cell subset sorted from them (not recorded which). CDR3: CATRGLAGVTDTQYF. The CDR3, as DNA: TGTGCCACCCGGGGACTAGCGGGGGTCACAGATACGCAGTATTTT.